The 21 T cell receptor beta chains reported below all come from one sample, sequenced in a study of CD8+ T cells in alopecia areata. The treatment here: oral pan-JAK inhibitor, 5-10 mg twice daily. It was cDNA, reverse transcribed from extracted RNA, that served as the sequencing template. Clones were read by immunoSEQ multiplex PCR, and TCRdb kept only the in-frame ones, dropping some. The sample shows some 42,000 clones, roughly 92% of them seen only once. This sample comprised CD8+ T cells sorted from blood, obtained at week 24, from a patient treated with tofacitinib. All receptors derive from a human donor with alopecia areata.

The J gene is TRBJ2-7, the V gene TRBV27, with D possibly being TRBD1 (7 bases). The CDR3 consists of 13 residues. Trimming shortened V by 10 bases and J by 3 bases, and 16 bases separated the two germline ends. Germline-derived CDR1 and CDR2 are MNHEY and SMNVEV (reference sequence). The CDR3 region has the DNA TGTGCCACAAGACAGGGAGGCAGCTACGAGCAGTACTTC. Translating it yields CATRQGGSYEQYF.

The chain combines TRBV9 with TRBJ2-1; TRBD1 aligns across 7 bases. The CDR3 sequence is 15 residues long. V gave up 3 bases and J gave up 6 bases; unmatched junction bases: 9. Germline V gene lookup returns CDR1 SGDLS and CDR2 YYNGEE. The CDR3 coding sequence is TGTGCCAGCAGCGGCACCGGGACAGTCATCAATGAGCAGTTCTTC. Translation gives CASSGTGTVINEQFF.

Only one count was recorded for this clone. Other nucleotide sequences in the sample specify the same CDR3. V gene TRBV19 combines with J gene TRBJ2-1; no clear D gene. Germline V gene lookup returns CDR1 LNHDA and CDR2 SQIVND (reference sequence). Trimming pared 2 bases from V and 4 bases from J, leaving 6 bases between. This CDR3 is built from 13 residues. CDR3 amino acids: CASSILLYNEQFF. In DNA form, the CDR3 reads TGTGCCAGTAGTATACTGTTATACAATGAGCAGTTCTTC.

The rearrangement joins TRBV5-4 to TRBJ2-7; TRBD2 might be the D (6 bases). This CDR3 region has 13 residues. The V gene lost 10 bases and the J gene lost 2 bases, with 16 bases spanning the gap. In germline, CDR1 is SGHNT, CDR2 YYREEE (reference sequence). For the CDR3, the DNA is TGTGCCGTAAGGGGACTGACGACCTACGAGCAGTACTTC. Its translation is CAVRGLTTYEQYF.

As to this clone: In the same sample, other DNA sequences code for this CDR3. V usage is TRBV7-9 and J usage is TRBJ2-5; the D is unclear. V was cut by 2 bases and J by 2 bases, with 0 bases left in between. The CDR3 loop spans 11 amino acids. Germline-derived CDR1 and CDR2 are SEHNR and FQNEAQ (reference sequence). Here the CDR3 DNA reads TGTGCCAGCAGCTTACAAGAGACCCAGTACTTC. Translation: CASSLQETQYF.

This clone appeared a few times. J is TRBJ2-7 and V is TRBV5-6, with 7 bases lining up with TRBD1. Germline values: CDR1 SGHDT, CDR2 YYEEEE. The junction had 1 base not matched to a gene; V was cut back by 3 bases and J by 1 base. This CDR3 has 13 amino acids. The CDR3 protein is CASSSTGSYEQYF. CDR3 DNA sequence: TGTGCCAGCAGCTCGACAGGGTCCTACGAGCAGTACTTC.

The chain uses TRBV5-6 and TRBJ2-7, with D possibly being TRBD2 (5 bases). Germline CDR1 is SGHDT and CDR2 is YYEEEE. The V end lost 0 bases, the J end lost 3 bases, and 13 bases lay between the germline ends. The CDR3 contains 15 residues. The CDR3 loop reads CASSLDPGGSYEQYF. The CDR3 DNA is TGTGCCAGCAGCTTGGATCCCGGTGGGAGCTACGAGCAGTACTTC.

V gene TRBV19 combines with J gene TRBJ2-1; perhaps TRBD2 as D (7 bases). The length of the CDR3 is 14 residues. CDR1 and CDR2 (germline): LNHDA, SQIVND (reference sequence). The ends were cut back, 7 bases at V and 8 bases at J, with 18 bases in the middle. The CDR3 nucleotides read TGTGCCAGTACCACTAGGGGGGGGTGGGATGAGCAGTTCTTC. Translation gives CASTTRGGWDEQFF.

This chain joins TRBV27 and TRBJ2-3; no reliable D call. The CDR3 has 15 residues. Germline CDR1 reads MNHEY; CDR2 reads SMNVEV (reference sequence). Trimming pared 2 bases from V and 1 base from J, leaving 10 bases between. The CDR3 sequence is CASSLLGWGTDTQYF. The CDR3 coding sequence is TGTGCCAGCAGTTTACTGGGATGGGGCACAGATACGCAGTATTTT.

This chain joins TRBV7-6 and TRBJ2-3; D is perhaps TRBD1 (5 bases). Germline CDR1 SGHVS, CDR2 FNYEAQ. The CDR3 consists of 15 residues. With 5 bases removed from V and 5 bases from J, the gap between germline ends came to 17 bases. The DNA for the CDR3 is TGTGCCAGCAGCCTCCCGACAGAATCAGGAGATACGCAGTATTTT. This encodes CASSLPTESGDTQYF.

This chain connects TRBV27 to TRBJ2-5; TRBD1 might be the D (5 bases). The end of the DNA aligns better with TRBJ2-7, so the J call may be wrong. The CDR3 covers 15 residues. Looked up from germline, CDR1 is MNHEY and CDR2 is SMNVEV (reference sequence). CDR3 sequence (DNA): TGTGCCAGCAGTTTTAGTAGGGGAAGCTCCTACGAGCAGTACTTC. Translation: CASSFSRGSSYEQYF.

The chain has TRBV7-8 and TRBJ1-1; 7 bases align to TRBD1. Germline V gives CDR1 SGHVS, CDR2 FQNEAQ. The trim removed 7 bases at V and 2 bases at J, leaving 13 bases unmatched. This CDR3 has 16 residues. This CDR3 reads CASIDRTGTENTEAFF. The CDR3 nucleotides read TGTGCCAGCATTGACCGGACCGGGACAGAAAACACTGAAGCTTTCTTT. The full variable domain, its missing parts supplied by reference TRBV7-8 and TRBJ1-1, is GAGVSQSPRYKVAKRGQDVALRCDPISGHVSLFWYQQALGQGPEFLTYFQNEAQLDKSGLPSDRFFAERPEGSVSTLKIQRTQQEDSAVYLCASIDRTGTENTEAFFGQGTRLTVV.

The chain carries TRBV7-9 and TRBJ2-1; 9 positions agree with TRBD2. V was clipped by 2 bases and J by 6 bases; unmatched bases: 14. The CDR3 is 18 amino acids. Germline CDR1 is SEHNR and CDR2 is FQNEAQ (reference sequence). DNA for the CDR3: TGTGCCAGCAGCTTAAGCCCAAAGAGCGGGGGGACCTCCAATGAGCAGTTCTTC. This codes for CASSLSPKSGGTSNEQFF. The full variable domain, its missing parts supplied by reference TRBV7-9 and TRBJ2-1, is DTGVSQNPRHKITKRGQNVTFRCDPISEHNRLYWYRQTLGQGPEFLTYFQNEAQLEKSRLLSDRFSAERPKGSFSTLEIQRTEQGDSAMYLCASSLSPKSGGTSNEQFFGPGTRLTVL.

The chain joins TRBV10-3 to TRBJ2-1, with TRBD2 identical over 10 bases. The germline CDR1 and CDR2 sequences are ENHRY and SYGVKD. V dropped 2 bases and J dropped 2; count of bases not matched to a gene: 0. The CDR3 consists of 15 residues. The CDR3: CAISELAGAYNEQFF. The CDR3 DNA sequence: TGTGCCATCAGTGAGCTAGCGGGGGCCTACAATGAGCAGTTCTTC.

This chain uses TRBV13 with TRBJ2-7; either TRBD1 or TRBD2 may supply D (5 bases each). The V gene's germline CDR1 is PRHDT and CDR2 FYEKMQ (reference sequence). The V and J ends lost 5 bases and 3 bases respectively, with 14 bases between them. This CDR3 spans 14 amino acids. The CDR3 region is CASSPGTQLYEQYF. The CDR3 DNA follows: TGTGCCAGCAGCCCCGGGACCCAGCTCTACGAGCAGTACTTC.

The chain has TRBV21-1 and TRBJ2-4; the table's D call, TRBD1, has no DNA check behind it. TRBV21-1 is a known pseudogene. This CDR3 contains 17 residues. CDR3 amino acids: CASSKTSGGSSKNIQYF. The CDR3 nucleotides are TGTGCCAGCAGCAAAACCTCAGGGGGTTCGAGCAAAAACATTCAGTACTTC.

This chain uses TRBV7-8 with TRBJ2-1; D remains unclear. The germline gives CDR1 SGHVS, CDR2 FQNEAQ. The CDR3 totals 16 residues. Trimming stripped 3 bases from V and 0 bases from J, with 12 bases between. In DNA form, the CDR3 reads TGTGCCAGCAGCTTGGAGAGACCTAGCTCCTACAATGAGCAGTTCTTC. It encodes CASSLERPSSYNEQFF.

In regard to this clone: This same CDR3 is encoded by further DNA sequences in the sample. The chain couples TRBV6-5 to TRBJ2-7; unclear D gene. V shed 6 bases and J shed 7 bases, with 13 bases lying between them. CDR1 is MNHEY, CDR2 SVGAGI, per germline. The CDR3 is 12 amino acids. In nucleotides, the CDR3 is TGTGCCAGCAGCCCAACATGGGATGAGCAGTACTTC. This codes for CASSPTWDEQYF.

Remarks on this clone: Distinct nucleotide sequences in the sample also encode this CDR3. This sequence joins TRBV4-1 and TRBJ2-7; 11 bases are a match to TRBD1. The CDR3 has 14 amino acids. Losses at the gene ends were 4 bases for V and 4 bases for J; bases not matched to a gene: 3. Germline assignment: CDR1 MGHRA and CDR2 YSYEKL. CDR3 loop: CASSRGTGGYEQYF. The CDR3 coding sequence is TGCGCCAGCAGCCGGGGGACAGGGGGTTACGAGCAGTACTTC.

The chain joins TRBV29-1 to TRBJ2-7; maybe TRBD2 (6 bases). The germline V and J ends were trimmed by 1 base and 3 bases, with 7 bases remaining between them. This CDR3 contains 12 residues. Germline values: CDR1 SQVTM, CDR2 ANQGSEA. In DNA form, the CDR3 reads TGCAGCGTTGAAGGGAGGGACTACGAGCAGTACTTC. Translating it yields CSVEGRDYEQYF.

The chain couples TRBV4-2 to TRBJ2-7, with D tentatively TRBD1 or TRBD2 (6 bases each). With 3 bases removed from V and 7 bases from J, the gap between germline ends came to 19 bases. Per germline, CDR1 LGHNA and CDR2 YNFKEQ. The CDR3 runs 15 residues. CDR3 coding DNA: TGTGCCAGCAGCCAGGGGGCCGGGGGCCTGGAGGAGCAGTACTTC. It yields the protein CASSQGAGGLEEQYF.